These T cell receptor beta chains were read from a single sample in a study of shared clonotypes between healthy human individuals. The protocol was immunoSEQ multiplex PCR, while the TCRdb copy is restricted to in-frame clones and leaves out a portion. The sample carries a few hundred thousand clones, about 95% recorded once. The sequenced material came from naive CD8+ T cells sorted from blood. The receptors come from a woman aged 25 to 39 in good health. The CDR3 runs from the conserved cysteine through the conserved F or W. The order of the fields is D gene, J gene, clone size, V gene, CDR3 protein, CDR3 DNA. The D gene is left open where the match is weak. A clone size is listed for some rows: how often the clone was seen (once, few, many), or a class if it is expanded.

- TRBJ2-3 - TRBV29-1 CSVSMAQPTDTQYF TGCAGCGTCTCCATGGCACAGCCCACAGATACGCAGTATTTT
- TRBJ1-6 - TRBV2 CASSEGSPNSPLHF TGTGCCAGCAGTGAGGGCAGCCCGAATTCACCCCTCCACTTT
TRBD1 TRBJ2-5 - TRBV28 CASSLYTGTGETQYF TGTGCCAGCAGTTTGTATACCGGGACAGGGGAGACCCAGTACTTC
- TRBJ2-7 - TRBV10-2 CASSEFQGHEQYF TGCGCCAGCAGTGAGTTTCAGGGGCACGAGCAGTACTTC
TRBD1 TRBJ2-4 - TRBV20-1 CSATHRPQGDF TGCAGTGCAACACACAGACCCCAGGGGGACTTC
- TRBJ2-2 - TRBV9 CASSAPRAGELFF TGTGCCAGCAGCGCTCCCAGGGCCGGGGAGCTGTTTTTT
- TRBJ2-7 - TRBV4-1 CASSQAEDVYQHYEQYF TGCGCCAGCAGCCAAGCGGAGGACGTATATCAACACTACGAGCAGTACTTC
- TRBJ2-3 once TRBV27 CASVSMSTDTQYF TGTGCCAGCGTCTCCATGAGCACAGATACGCAGTATTTT
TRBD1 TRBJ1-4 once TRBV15 CATSMDRGGEKLFF TGTGCCACCAGCATGGACAGGGGAGGTGAAAAACTGTTTTTT
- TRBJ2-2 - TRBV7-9 CASFRAYGELFF TGTGCCAGCTTCCGAGCGTACGGGGAGCTGTTTTTT
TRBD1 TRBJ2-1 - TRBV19 CASSIGTGYNEQFF TGTGCCAGTAGTATCGGGACAGGGTACAATGAGCAGTTCTTC
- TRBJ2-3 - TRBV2 CASLSSADTQYF TGTGCCAGCCTCAGCAGCGCAGATACGCAGTATTTT
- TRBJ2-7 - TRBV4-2 CGTSRSYEQYF TGTGGGACCAGCCGCTCCTACGAGCAGTACTTC
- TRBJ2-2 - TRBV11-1 CASSLDTGVGELFF TGTGCCAGCAGCTTAGACACGGGAGTCGGGGAGCTGTTTTTT
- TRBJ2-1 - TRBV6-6 CASSYSSRYNEQFF TGTGCCAGCAGTTACTCTTCTAGGTACAATGAGCAGTTCTTC
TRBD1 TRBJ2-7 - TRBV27 CASSYGTGNYEQYF TGTGCCAGCAGTTACGGGACAGGAAACTACGAGCAGTACTTC
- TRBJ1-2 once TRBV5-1 CASSLSPPLGLDYGYTF TGCGCCAGCAGCTTGTCCCCTCCGCTGGGGCTGGACTATGGCTACACCTTC
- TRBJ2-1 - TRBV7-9 CASSPRQRNEQFF TGTGCCAGCAGCCCCCGACAGCGCAATGAGCAGTTCTTC
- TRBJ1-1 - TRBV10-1 CARHPNTEAFF TGCGCCAGACACCCGAACACTGAAGCTTTCTTT
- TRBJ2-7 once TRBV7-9 CASRQGYEQYF TGTGCCAGCAGACAGGGTTACGAGCAGTACTTC
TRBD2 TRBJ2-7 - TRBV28 CASSPIGLAGFYEQYF TGTGCCAGCAGCCCCATTGGACTAGCGGGGTTCTACGAGCAGTACTTC
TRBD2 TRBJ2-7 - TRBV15 CATSKETSGSNEQYF TGTGCCACCAGCAAGGAGACTAGCGGGAGTAACGAGCAGTACTTC
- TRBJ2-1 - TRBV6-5 CASSYSISGVNNEQFF TGTGCCAGCAGTTACTCTATCAGCGGAGTAAACAATGAGCAGTTCTTC
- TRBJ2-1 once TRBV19 CASKLASSYNEQFF TGTGCCAGTAAATTAGCATCCTCCTACAATGAGCAGTTCTTC
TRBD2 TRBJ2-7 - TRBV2 CASTLVTSGSSSYEQYF TGTGCCAGCACGTTGGTGACTAGCGGGTCGAGCTCCTACGAGCAGTACTTC
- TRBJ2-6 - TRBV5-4 CASSLEASGANVLTF TGTGCCAGCAGCTTGGAAGCTTCTGGGGCCAACGTCCTGACTTTC
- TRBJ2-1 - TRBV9 CASSVQGYEQFF TGTGCCAGCAGCGTTCAGGGCTATGAGCAGTTCTTC
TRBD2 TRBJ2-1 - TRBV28 CASSLISWTSASYNEQFF TGTGCCAGCAGTTTAATTTCCTGGACTAGCGCTTCCTACAATGAGCAGTTCTTC
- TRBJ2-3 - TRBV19 CACQGSTDTQYF TGTGCGTGCCAGGGGTCCACAGATACGCAGTATTTT
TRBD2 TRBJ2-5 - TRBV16 CASSRTSGSQETQYF TGTGCCAGCAGCAGGACTAGCGGGAGCCAAGAGACCCAGTACTTC
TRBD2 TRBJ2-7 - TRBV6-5 CASSAGGPYEQYF TGTGCCAGCAGTGCGGGAGGGCCATACGAGCAGTACTTC
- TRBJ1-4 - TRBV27 CASSFDGGFGKLFF TGTGCCAGCAGTTTCGATGGGGGCTTCGGAAAACTGTTTTTT